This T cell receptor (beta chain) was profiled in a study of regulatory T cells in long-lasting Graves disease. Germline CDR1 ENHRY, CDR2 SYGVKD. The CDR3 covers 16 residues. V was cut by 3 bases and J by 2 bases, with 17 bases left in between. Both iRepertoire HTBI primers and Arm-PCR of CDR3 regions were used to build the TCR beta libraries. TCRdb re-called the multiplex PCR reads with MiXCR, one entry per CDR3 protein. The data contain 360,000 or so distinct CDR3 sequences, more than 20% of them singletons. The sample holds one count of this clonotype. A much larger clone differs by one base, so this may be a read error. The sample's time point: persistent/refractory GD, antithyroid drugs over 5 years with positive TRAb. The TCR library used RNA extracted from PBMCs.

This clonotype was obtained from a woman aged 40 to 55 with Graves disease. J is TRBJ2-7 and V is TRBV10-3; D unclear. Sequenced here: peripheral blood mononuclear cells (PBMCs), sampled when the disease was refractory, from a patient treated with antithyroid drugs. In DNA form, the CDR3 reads TGTGCCATCAGTGATTCTATCGCCAAAGCCCCCTACGAGCAGTACTTC. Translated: CAISDSIAKAPYEQYF.